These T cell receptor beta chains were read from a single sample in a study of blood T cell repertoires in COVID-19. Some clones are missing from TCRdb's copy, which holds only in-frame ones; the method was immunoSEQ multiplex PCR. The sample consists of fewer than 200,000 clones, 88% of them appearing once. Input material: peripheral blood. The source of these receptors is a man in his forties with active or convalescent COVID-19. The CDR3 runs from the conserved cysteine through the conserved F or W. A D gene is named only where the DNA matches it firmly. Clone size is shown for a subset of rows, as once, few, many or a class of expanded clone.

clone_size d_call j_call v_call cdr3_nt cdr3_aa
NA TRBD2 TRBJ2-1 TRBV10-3 TGTGCCATCAGTGAGAATGCGGGAGAGGGCGATGAGCAGTTCTTC CAISENAGEGDEQFF
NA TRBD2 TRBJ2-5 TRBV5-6 TGTGCCAGCAGCTCCCCGGGACTAGCGGGAGGGCAGTACCAAGAGACCCAGTACTTC CASSSPGLAGGQYQETQYF
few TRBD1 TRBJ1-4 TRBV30 TGTGCCTGGAGTGGACAGGGCACAACTAATGAAAAACTGTTTTTT CAWSGQGTTNEKLFF
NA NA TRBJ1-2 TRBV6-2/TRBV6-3 TGTGCCAGCAGTCGAACAGGTCCCTATGGCTACACCTTC CASSRTGPYGYTF
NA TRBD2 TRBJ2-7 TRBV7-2 TGTGCCAGCAGCCCACTAGCGGGGTCCCCCTACGAGCAGTACTTC CASSPLAGSPYEQYF
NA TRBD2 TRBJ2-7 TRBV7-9 TGTGCCAGCAGCCGGGAGGCTTCCGAGCAGTACTTC CASSREASEQYF
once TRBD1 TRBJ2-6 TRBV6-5 TGTGCCAGCACTTGGACAGGGACTGGGGCCAACGTCCTGACTTTC CASTWTGTGANVLTF
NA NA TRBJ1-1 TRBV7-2 TGTGCCAGCGGCCGATCCGGGGGAACTGAAGCTTTCTTT CASGRSGGTEAFF
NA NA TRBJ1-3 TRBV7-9 TGTGCCAGCAGCTCCTGGCTTGCTGGAAACACCATATATTTT CASSSWLAGNTIYF
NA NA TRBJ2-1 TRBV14 TGTGCCAGCAGCCAGGCGGACTATGTGGCCTACAATGAGCAGTTCTTC CASSQADYVAYNEQFF
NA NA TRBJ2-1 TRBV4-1 TGCGCCAGCAGCCAAGTAGTTTTCGGGGAGCAGTTCTTC CASSQVVFGEQFF
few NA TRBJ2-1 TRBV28 TGTGCCTCCTCCGCGCCTAACTCCTACAATGAGCAGTTCTTC CASSAPNSYNEQFF
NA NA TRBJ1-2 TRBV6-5 TGTGCCAGCAAATATGACTCTAACTATGGCTACACCTTC CASKYDSNYGYTF
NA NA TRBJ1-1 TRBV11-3 TGTGCCAGCAGCTGGGGGGCGGGGGCCACCACTGAAGCTTTCTTT CASSWGAGATTEAFF
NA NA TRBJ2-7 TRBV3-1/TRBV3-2 TGTGCCAGCAGCTACACCGACGGAAAGGGGCGCGAGTACGAGCAGTACTTC CASSYTDGKGREYEQYF
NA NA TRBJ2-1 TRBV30 TGTGCCTGGAGTGCGGGGGGCAGGTCCTACAATGAGCAGTTCTTC CAWSAGGRSYNEQFF
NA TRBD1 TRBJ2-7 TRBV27 TGTGCCAGCAGTTTAGACAGGGGCTACGAGCAGTACTTC CASSLDRGYEQYF
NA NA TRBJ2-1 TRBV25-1 TGTGCCAGCAGTGATAGCGTGAGCTCCTACAATGAGCAGTTCTTC CASSDSVSSYNEQFF
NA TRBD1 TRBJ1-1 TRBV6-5 TGTGCCAGCAGCCCCGACAGGGGCCGGAACACTGAAGCTTTCTTT CASSPDRGRNTEAFF
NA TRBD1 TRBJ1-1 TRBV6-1 TGTGCCAGCACCCTTACGGGACAGGGAAACACTGAAGCTTTCTTT CASTLTGQGNTEAFF
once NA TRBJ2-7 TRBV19 TGTGCCAGTAGCCTAAATACAGGGAGCGAGCAGTACTTC CASSLNTGSEQYF
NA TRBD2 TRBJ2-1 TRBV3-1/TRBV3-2 TGTGCCAGCAGCCCGACTAGCGGTGACAATGAGCAGTTCTTC CASSPTSGDNEQFF
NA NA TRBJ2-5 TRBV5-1 TGCGCCAGCAGCGGTACCAACAGGGCAGCGGAGACCCAGTACTTC CASSGTNRAAETQYF
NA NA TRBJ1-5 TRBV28 TGTGCCAGCAGGCAGGGGAATCGGCCCCAGCATTTT CASRQGNRPQHF
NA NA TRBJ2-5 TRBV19 TGTGCCAGTAGTCCCACGGTCAGGTCTGGCGTGAAGGAGACCCAGTACTTC CASSPTVRSGVKETQYF
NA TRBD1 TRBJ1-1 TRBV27 TGTGCCAGCAGTTCCGCAGGACAGGGTTGGAATGAAGCTTTCTTT CASSSAGQGWNEAFF
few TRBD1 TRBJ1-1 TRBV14 TGTGCCAGCAGCCCTCAGAACATGACAGGGGGGAGAAGGACTGAAGCTTTCTTT CASSPQNMTGGRRTEAFF
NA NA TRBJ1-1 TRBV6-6 TGTGCCAGCAGTCAACAGGGTATTGAAGCTTTCTTT CASSQQGIEAFF
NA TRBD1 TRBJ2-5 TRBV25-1 TGTGCCAGCAGTAACAGGGGATCCCCGGGCGCCCAGTACTTC CASSNRGSPGAQYF
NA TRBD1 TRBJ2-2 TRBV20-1 TGCAGTGCTAGTAGTCGGGACAGGGGGCGAGCCACCGGGGAGCTGTTTTTT CSASSRDRGRATGELFF
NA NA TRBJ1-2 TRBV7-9 TGTGCCAGCAGCTTAGCTAGGGAGTATGGCTACACCTTC CASSLAREYGYTF
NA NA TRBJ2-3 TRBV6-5 TGTGCCAGCCCTCGCGGGGCGGACACAGATACGCAGTATTTT CASPRGADTDTQYF
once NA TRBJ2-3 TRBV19 TGTGCCAGTAGTCCCCAGGCAGGAACCACAGATACGCAGTATTTT CASSPQAGTTDTQYF
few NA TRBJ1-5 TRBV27 TGTGCCAGCAGTTTACACAAGCGGGATCAGCCCCAGCATTTT CASSLHKRDQPQHF
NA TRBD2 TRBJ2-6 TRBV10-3 TGTGCCATCAGCTCGGGACTAGCGGGAGGTCGCTCTGGGGCCAACGTCCTGACTTTC CAISSGLAGGRSGANVLTF